This TCR beta chain appears in the sequencing data of a study of beta chain features in type 1 diabetes. Expressed TCRB transcripts got sequenced, as all isolated RNA was reverse transcribed. Sequencing was performed with immunoSEQ multiplex PCR; in TCRdb, only in-frame clones are kept and a portion is missing. The sample has roughly 41,000 clones; roughly 49% are singletons. V was trimmed by 0 bases and J by 2 bases, leaving 10 bases between them. Germline values: CDR1 WNHNN, CDR2 SYGVQD (reference sequence). This CDR3 is built from 15 residues. This chain links TRBV10-1 with TRBJ2-5; tentative D call: TRBD2 (6 bases). This TCR was sampled from a woman younger than 35 in good health. Sequencing was carried out using central memory CD4+ T cells from blood. The CDR3 DNA follows: TGCGCCAGCAGTGAGTCGTCGGCGGGGCAAGAGACCCAGTACTTC. It yields the protein CASSESSAGQETQYF.